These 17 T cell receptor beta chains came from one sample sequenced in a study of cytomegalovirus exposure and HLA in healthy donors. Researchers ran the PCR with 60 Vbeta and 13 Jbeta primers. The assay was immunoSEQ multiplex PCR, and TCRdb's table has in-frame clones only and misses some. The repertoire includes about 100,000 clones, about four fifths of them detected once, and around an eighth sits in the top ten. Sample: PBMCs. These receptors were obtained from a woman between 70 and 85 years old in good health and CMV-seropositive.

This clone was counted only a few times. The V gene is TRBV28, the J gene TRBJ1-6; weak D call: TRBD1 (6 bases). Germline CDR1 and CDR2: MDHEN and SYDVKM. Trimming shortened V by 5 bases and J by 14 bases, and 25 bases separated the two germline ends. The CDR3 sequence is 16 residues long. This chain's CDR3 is CASSPTPLGREGALHF. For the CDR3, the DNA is TGTGCCAGCAGTCCAACCCCTCTCGGGCGAGAGGGGGCCCTCCACTTT.

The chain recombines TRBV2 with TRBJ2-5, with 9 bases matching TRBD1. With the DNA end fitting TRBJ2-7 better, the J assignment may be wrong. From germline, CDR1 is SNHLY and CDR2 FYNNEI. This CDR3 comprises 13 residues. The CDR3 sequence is CASKDRGGYEQYF. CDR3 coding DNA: TGTGCCAGCAAGGACAGGGGCGGCTACGAGCAGTACTTC.

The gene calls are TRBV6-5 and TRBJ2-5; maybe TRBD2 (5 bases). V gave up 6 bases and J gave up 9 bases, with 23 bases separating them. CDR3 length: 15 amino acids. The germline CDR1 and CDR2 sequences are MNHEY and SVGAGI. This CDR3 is CASRPSMLEVEAQYF. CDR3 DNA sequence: TGTGCCAGCAGACCTTCTATGTTGGAGGTGGAGGCCCAGTACTTC.

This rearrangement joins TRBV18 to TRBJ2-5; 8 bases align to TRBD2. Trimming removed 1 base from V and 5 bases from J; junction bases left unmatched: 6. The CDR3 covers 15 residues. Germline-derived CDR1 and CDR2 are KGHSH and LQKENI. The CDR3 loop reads CASSPLSAGGETQYF. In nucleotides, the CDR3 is TGTGCCAGCTCACCACTGTCGGCGGGAGGCGAGACCCAGTACTTC.

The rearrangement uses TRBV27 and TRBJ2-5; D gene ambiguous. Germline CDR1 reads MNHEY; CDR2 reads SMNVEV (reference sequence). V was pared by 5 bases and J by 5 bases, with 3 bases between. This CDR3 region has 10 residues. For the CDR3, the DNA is TGTGCCAGCAGTGCGGAGACCCAGTACTTC. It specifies CASSAETQYF.

The CDR3 nucleotides are TGCGCCAGCAGTGAGGTGACTAGCACGACCACCGGGGAGCTGTTTTTT. It translates to CASSEVTSTTTGELFF. The chain recombines TRBV10-1 with TRBJ2-2; 7 nucleotides agree with TRBD2. V shed 2 bases, J shed 4 bases, and the junction held 7 bases outside the gene matches. Germline V gives CDR1 WNHNN, CDR2 SYGVQD (reference sequence). This CDR3 has 16 residues.

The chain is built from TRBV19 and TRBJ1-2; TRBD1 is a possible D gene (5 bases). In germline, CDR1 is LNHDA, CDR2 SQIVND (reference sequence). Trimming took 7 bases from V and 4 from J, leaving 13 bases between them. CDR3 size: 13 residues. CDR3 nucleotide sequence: TGTGCCAGTAAGAATAGGGGCGGCTATGGCTACACCTTC. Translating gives CASKNRGGYGYTF. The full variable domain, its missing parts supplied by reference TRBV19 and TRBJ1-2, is DGGITQSPKYLFRKEGQNVTLSCEQNLNHDAMYWYRQDPGQGLRLIYYSQIVNDFQKGDIAEGYSVSREKKESFPLTVTSAQKNPTAFYLCASKNRGGYGYTFGSGTRLTVV.

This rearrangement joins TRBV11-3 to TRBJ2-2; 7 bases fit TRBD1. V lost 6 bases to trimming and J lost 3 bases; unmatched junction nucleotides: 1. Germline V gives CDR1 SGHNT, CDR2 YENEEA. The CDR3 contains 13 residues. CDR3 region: CASSDRDTGELFF. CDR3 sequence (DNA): TGTGCCAGCAGTGACAGGGACACCGGGGAGCTGTTTTTT.

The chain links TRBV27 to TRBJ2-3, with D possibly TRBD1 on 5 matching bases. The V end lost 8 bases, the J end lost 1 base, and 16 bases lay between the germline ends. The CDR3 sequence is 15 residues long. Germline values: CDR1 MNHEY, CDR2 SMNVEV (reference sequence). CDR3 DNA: TGTGCCAGCTCCAGGGTTGGTATAGGCACAGATACGCAGTATTTT. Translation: CASSRVGIGTDTQYF.

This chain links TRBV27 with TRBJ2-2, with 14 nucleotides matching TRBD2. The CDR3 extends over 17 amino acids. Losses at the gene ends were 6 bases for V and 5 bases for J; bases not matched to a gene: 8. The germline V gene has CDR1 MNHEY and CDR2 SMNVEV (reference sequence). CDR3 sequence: CASSSGTSGSWTGELFF. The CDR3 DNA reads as TGTGCCAGCAGCAGCGGGACTAGCGGGAGTTGGACCGGGGAGCTGTTTTTT.

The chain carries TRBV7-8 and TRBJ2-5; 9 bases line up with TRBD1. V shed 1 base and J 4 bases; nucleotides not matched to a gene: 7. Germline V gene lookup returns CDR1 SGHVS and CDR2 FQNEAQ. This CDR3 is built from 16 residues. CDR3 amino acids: CASSLEGTGFLETQYF. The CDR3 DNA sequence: TGTGCCAGCAGCTTAGAGGGGACAGGGTTTCTAGAGACCCAGTACTTC.

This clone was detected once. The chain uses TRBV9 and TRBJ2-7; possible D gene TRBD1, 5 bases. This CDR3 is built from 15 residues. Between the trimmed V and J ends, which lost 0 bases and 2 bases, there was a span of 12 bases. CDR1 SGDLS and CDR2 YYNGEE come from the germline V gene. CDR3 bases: TGTGCCAGCAGCGTAGATGCAGGGAACACCTACGAGCAGTACTTC. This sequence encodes CASSVDAGNTYEQYF.

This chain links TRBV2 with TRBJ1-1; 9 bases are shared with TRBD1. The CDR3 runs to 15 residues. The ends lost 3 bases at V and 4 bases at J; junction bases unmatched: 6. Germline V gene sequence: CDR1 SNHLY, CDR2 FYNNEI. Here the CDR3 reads CASSEDRGLGTEAFF. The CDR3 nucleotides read TGTGCCAGCAGTGAGGACAGGGGTTTGGGCACTGAAGCTTTCTTT.

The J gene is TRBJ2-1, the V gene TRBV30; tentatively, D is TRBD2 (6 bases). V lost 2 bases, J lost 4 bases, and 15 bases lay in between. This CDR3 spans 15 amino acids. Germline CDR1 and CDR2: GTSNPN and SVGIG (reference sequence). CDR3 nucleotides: TGTGCCTGGAGTCTCGGCAGCGGGCCTTACAATGAGCAGTTCTTC. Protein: CAWSLGSGPYNEQFF.

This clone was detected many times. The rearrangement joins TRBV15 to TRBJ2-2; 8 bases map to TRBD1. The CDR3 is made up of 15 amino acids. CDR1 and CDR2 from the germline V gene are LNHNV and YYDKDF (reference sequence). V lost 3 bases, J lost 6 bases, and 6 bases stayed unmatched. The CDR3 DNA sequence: TGTGCCACCAGCAGGGGCAGGGGGCATTCCGGGGAGCTGTTTTTT. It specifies CATSRGRGHSGELFF.

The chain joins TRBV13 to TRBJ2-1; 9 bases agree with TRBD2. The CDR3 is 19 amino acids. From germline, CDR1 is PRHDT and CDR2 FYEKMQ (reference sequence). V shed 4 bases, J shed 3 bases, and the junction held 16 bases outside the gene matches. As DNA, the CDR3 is TGTGCCAGCAGCTCCGGGTCTAGCGGGGCACCCTCTCACTACAATGAGCAGTTCTTC. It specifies CASSSGSSGAPSHYNEQFF.

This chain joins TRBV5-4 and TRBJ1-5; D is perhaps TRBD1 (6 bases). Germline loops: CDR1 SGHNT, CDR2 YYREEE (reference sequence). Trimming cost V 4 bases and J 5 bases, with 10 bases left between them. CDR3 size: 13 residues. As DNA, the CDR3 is TGTGCCAGCAGCCCGGACAGAGATCAGCCCCAGCATTTT. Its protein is CASSPDRDQPQHF.